This T cell receptor beta chain derives from a study of synovial regulatory T cells in juvenile arthritis. On the study more broadly: One patient received methotrexate plus infliximab; one lacked treatment information.

The CDR3 totals 13 residues. No DNA is recorded. Germline CDR1 and CDR2: MNHNY and SVGAGI (reference sequence). As regards this clone: Antigen: not known.

Points from the study as a whole: Inflammation-associated Treg cells in blood had less TCR diversity than the remaining blood Treg cells. Synovial Teff and blood CPL repertoires partially overlapped with iaTreg TCR repertoires, which were largely patient-private.

The method was immunoSEQ multiplex PCR; TCRdb's version includes in-frame clones alone and lacks a portion of them. The table for this sample gives roughly 10,000 clones. Median age 11.6 years (roughly 2.1-22.9); median disease duration about 7 years (0.2-19.1). This TCR derives from a donor younger than 30 with juvenile idiopathic arthritis. The sequenced sample was Treg cells from blood. Regarding subset: remaining (HLA-DR-negative) circulating blood Treg cells. V usage is TRBV6-6 and J usage is TRBJ1-6. CDR3 loop: CASRLGLDSPLHF.